These T cell receptor beta chains were read from a single sample in a study of graft-versus-host responses after intestinal transplantation. Produced via immunoSEQ multiplex PCR; TCRdb's table is partial and in-frame only. The sample lists around 16,000 clones; 75% to 85% were seen once. The source was ileum tissue, collected 580 to 600 days after intestinal transplantation. These receptors were obtained from a human patient who received an intestinal transplant, so some T cells may come from the graft donor. Each CDR3 is given with its conserved first and last residue. The D gene is left open where the match is weak. Clone sizes are given selectively: once, few, many, or a class where the clone is expanded.

TRBJ1-1	NA	TRBV11-2	NA	CASSLATAFEAFF	TGTGCCAGCAGCTTGGCGACAGCGTTTGAAGCTTTCTTT
TRBJ1-1	NA	TRBV5-1	NA	CASAPPDPGTEAFF	TGCGCCAGCGCCCCGCCGGACCCGGGTACTGAAGCTTTCTTT
TRBJ1-6	NA	TRBV30	NA	CAWSMAGSKGNSPLHF	TGTGCCTGGAGTATGGCAGGCTCCAAAGGGAATTCACCCCTCCACTTT
TRBJ1-5	NA	TRBV6-1	NA	CASSGRESQHF	TGTGCCAGCAGTGGGAGAGAGTCCCAGCATTTT
TRBJ1-5	few	TRBV4-2	NA	CASSQGGGGTPQHF	TGTGCCAGCAGCCAAGGGGGGGGCGGGACCCCCCAGCATTTT
TRBJ2-3	once	TRBV15	NA	CATSRDWQGSTDTQYF	TGTGCCACCAGCAGAGATTGGCAGGGGAGCACAGATACGCAGTATTTT
TRBJ2-2	few	TRBV6-4	NA	CASSRQARGELFF	TGTGCCAGCAGTAGACAGGCGCGCGGGGAGCTGTTTTTT
TRBJ2-3	NA	TRBV7-8	NA	CASSSTSVPRTDTQYF	TGTGCCAGCAGTTCCACAAGTGTGCCCCGCACAGATACGCAGTATTTT
TRBJ1-6	NA	TRBV5-5	NA	CASSLEDRYLSPLHF	TGTGCCAGCAGCTTGGAAGACAGGTATCTTTCACCCCTCCACTTT
TRBJ2-2	NA	TRBV10-2	NA	CASGGARSTGELFF	TGCGCCAGCGGGGGGGCCCGTAGCACCGGGGAGCTGTTTTTT
TRBJ2-7	NA	TRBV5-5	TRBD2	CASSLVSGGSHGYEQYF	TGTGCCAGCAGCTTGGTTAGCGGGGGATCCCATGGGTACGAGCAGTACTTC
TRBJ2-5	NA	TRBV11-2	NA	CASSLGGSQETQYF	TGTGCCAGCAGCTTAGGGGGGAGCCAAGAGACCCAGTACTTC
TRBJ2-7	NA	TRBV28	NA	CASIGGQWGGAYEQYF	TGTGCCAGCATCGGTGGACAATGGGGGGGCGCGTACGAGCAGTACTTC
TRBJ2-7	NA	TRBV4-1	NA	CASSHRTSYEQYF	TGCGCCAGCAGCCATAGGACCTCCTACGAGCAGTACTTC
TRBJ2-3	NA	TRBV7-9	NA	CASGATKSTDTQYF	TGTGCCAGCGGTGCGACAAAGAGCACAGATACGCAGTATTTT
TRBJ2-2	NA	TRBV2	NA	CASGRFPGELFF	TGTGCCAGCGGGCGTTTCCCCGGGGAGCTGTTTTTT
TRBJ1-4	NA	TRBV30	TRBD1	CACYRGLAEKLFF	TGTGCCTGCTACAGGGGACTCGCTGAAAAACTGTTTTTT
TRBJ1-1	once	TRBV6-5	TRBD1	CASSGQVNTEAFF	TGTGCCAGCAGCGGACAGGTGAACACTGAAGCTTTCTTT
TRBJ2-6	NA	TRBV29-1	NA	CSVDEFSGANVLTF	TGCAGCGTTGATGAGTTCTCTGGGGCCAACGTCCTGACTTTC
TRBJ2-2	NA	TRBV4-1	NA	CASSQGTGELFF	TGCGCCAGCAGCCAAGGAACCGGGGAGCTGTTTTTT
TRBJ1-1	few	TRBV5-1	NA	CASSLGPMNTEAFF	TGCGCCAGCAGCTTGGGGCCCATGAACACTGAAGCTTTCTTT
TRBJ1-3	NA	TRBV15	NA	CATSRDRPIGNTIYF	TGTGCCACCAGCAGAGACAGGCCTATTGGAAACACCATATATTTT
TRBJ1-2	NA	TRBV19	TRBD1	CASSSRRDREFNYGYTF	TGTGCCAGTAGTTCCCGCCGGGACAGGGAATTTAACTATGGCTACACCTTC
TRBJ1-1	NA	TRBV19	TRBD1	CASSQRDRGMNTEAFF	TGTGCCAGTAGTCAACGGGACAGGGGGATGAACACTGAAGCTTTCTTT
TRBJ1-1	NA	TRBV12-5	TRBD1	CASGSTSSPTGELGTEAFF	TGTGCTAGTGGCTCTACCTCGTCTCCGACAGGGGAGTTAGGCACTGAAGCTTTCTTT
TRBJ2-2	NA	TRBV5-1	TRBD1	CASSVRQGEGELFF	TGCGCCAGCAGCGTCCGACAGGGGGAAGGGGAGCTGTTTTTT
TRBJ1-4	NA	TRBV5-1	NA	CASSLGGYGEKLFF	TGCGCCAGCAGCTTGGGAGGGTATGGTGAAAAACTGTTTTTT
TRBJ2-1	NA	TRBV9	NA	CASSPAGSYNEQFF	TGTGCCAGCAGCCCCGCAGGCTCCTACAATGAGCAGTTCTTC
TRBJ2-7	NA	TRBV5-1	NA	CASSFSGARSSYEQYF	TGCGCCAGCAGCTTCTCGGGCGCCCGGTCGTCCTACGAGCAGTACTTC
TRBJ2-1	NA	TRBV29-1	NA	CSVETAWIQQFF	TGCAGCGTTGAGACCGCCTGGATCCAGCAGTTCTTC
TRBJ2-7	NA	TRBV4-2	TRBD2	CASSQDGLAGSYEQYF	TGTGCCAGCAGCCAAGACGGGCTAGCGGGATCCTACGAGCAGTACTTC
TRBJ2-7	NA	TRBV9	TRBD1	CASSEGGGQGLPYEQYF	TGTGCCAGCAGCGAGGGGGGAGGACAGGGGCTACCCTACGAGCAGTACTTC
TRBJ2-1	NA	TRBV11-2	TRBD1	CASGKGQGYNEQFF	TGTGCCAGCGGGAAGGGACAGGGATACAATGAGCAGTTCTTC
TRBJ1-1	NA	TRBV11-2	TRBD1	CASSLRQGAGAEAFF	TGTGCCAGCAGCTTACGACAGGGGGCGGGAGCTGAAGCTTTCTTT
TRBJ2-3	NA	TRBV9	NA	CASSGAGTDTQYF	TGTGCCAGCAGCGGAGCGGGCACAGATACGCAGTATTTT
TRBJ1-2	NA	TRBV19	TRBD1	CASSGTELDNYGYTF	TGTGCCAGTAGCGGGACAGAACTAGATAACTATGGCTACACCTTC
TRBJ2-3	once	TRBV7-9	TRBD2	CASSLLATSGVGEEDTQYF	TGTGCCAGCAGCTTATTGGCAACCAGCGGGGTAGGAGAAGAAGATACGCAGTATTTT
TRBJ2-3	NA	TRBV7-3	NA	CASSLGGPTDTQYF	TGTGCCAGCAGCTTAGGGGGGCCCACAGATACGCAGTATTTT
TRBJ2-1	NA	TRBV29-1	TRBD1	CSVVGTGYNEQFF	TGCAGCGTTGTGGGGACAGGGTACAATGAGCAGTTCTTC
TRBJ1-2	NA	TRBV10-3	NA	CAINVFGGYTF	TGTGCCATCAACGTGTTCGGTGGCTACACCTTC
TRBJ1-6	few	TRBV6-1	NA	CASSEIEGGSSPLHF	TGTGCCAGCAGTGAAATCGAGGGGGGGTCTTCACCCCTCCACTTT